A single sample gave rise to the 27 T cell receptor beta chains below, sequenced in a study of cytomegalovirus exposure and HLA in healthy donors (dated 2017 in TCRdb). The method behind the library was the immunoSEQ multiplex PCR assay. For the multiplex PCR, a mixture combining 60 forward primers for TCR Vbeta segments and 13 reverse primers for TCR Jbeta segments was used. This is the immuneACCESS table as TCRdb keeps it, with only in-frame sequences that have V and J called. A part of the clones is gone; compared with another copy, unresolved V genes explain less than half, and the rest is unexplained. The sample contains about 110,000 clones, 70% to 80% of them found a single time. The ten largest make up around 3% of the sample. What was sequenced was PBMCs. These receptors were taken from a woman aged 18-35 years in good health and CMV-seropositive.

The chain joins TRBV11-2 to TRBJ1-2, with TRBD1 matching over 7 bases. Germline-derived CDR1 and CDR2 are SGHAT and FQNNGV. Trimming cost V 2 bases and J 8 bases; bases outside gene matches: 14. This CDR3 is built from 16 residues. DNA of the CDR3: TGTGCCAGCAGCTTAACTCAACCCGGGACAGCTAAGGGCTACACCTTC. Translated: CASSLTQPGTAKGYTF.

V is TRBV7-2 and J is TRBJ2-7; D is unclear. In germline, CDR1 is SGHTA, CDR2 FQGNSA. The CDR3 is made up of 13 amino acids. Between the trimmed V and J ends, which lost 1 base and 4 bases, there was a span of 8 bases. CDR3 loop: CASSLDLEYEQYF. In DNA, the CDR3 is TGTGCCAGCAGCTTAGATCTGGAGTACGAGCAGTACTTC.

This rearrangement joins TRBV21-1 to TRBJ1-4; the D call of TRBD1 is as the table states it, not checked on the DNA. TRBV21-1 has pseudogene status. This CDR3 has 13 amino acids. The CDR3 region has the DNA TGTGCCAGCAGCAGACAGGGGGCACGAAAACTGTTTTTT. Its translation is CASSRQGARKLFF.

The genes are TRBV5-1 and TRBJ1-5; D perhaps matches TRBD1 (5 bases). V gave up 0 bases and J gave up 2 bases, with 9 bases separating them. The CDR3 length is 15 residues. The germline V gene encodes CDR1 SGHRS and CDR2 YFSETQ. CDR3 coding DNA: TGCGCCAGCAGCTTGGTACCGGGGGGCAATCAGCCCCAGCATTTT. Encoded protein: CASSLVPGGNQPQHF.

The CDR3 loop is CASSLAQDRGETQYF. CDR3 DNA: TGTGCCAGCAGCTTAGCGCAGGACAGGGGGGAGACCCAGTACTTC. The V and J genes are TRBV7-2 and TRBJ2-5, with 10 bases matching TRBD1. V shed 0 bases, J shed 5 bases, and the junction held 3 bases outside the gene matches. The CDR3 loop spans 15 amino acids. CDR1 SGHTA and CDR2 FQGNSA come from the germline V gene.

Note on this clone: Relative to the germline gene, one junction end is altered; a read error may explain this. The gene calls are TRBV7-7 and TRBJ2-5, with D perhaps matching TRBD1 (6 bases). The length of the CDR3 is 14 residues. The germline V gene has CDR1 SSHAT and CDR2 FNYEAQ (reference sequence). Written as DNA, the CDR3 is TGTGCTAGCAGCCCGACAAGGGGGTTAGAGACCCAGTACTTC. Amino acid sequence: CASSPTRGLETQYF.

CDR3 sequence (DNA): TGTGCCAGTAGTAAGGGGTCCGCGGGGGTTCAGCCCCAGCATTTT. Amino acids: CASSKGSAGVQPQHF. The genes are TRBV19 and TRBJ1-5; tentative D call: TRBD1 (5 bases). The V gene's germline CDR1 is LNHDA and CDR2 SQIVND (reference sequence). The CDR3 has 15 residues. V was pared by 4 bases and J by 6 bases, with 16 bases between.

This clone was recorded a few times. The chain links TRBV4-1 to TRBJ1-2; D unclear. This CDR3 is 13 amino acids long. Trimming took off 6 bases at V and 5 bases at J, with 13 bases between the two ends. Germline CDR1 MGHRA, CDR2 YSYEKL. The CDR3 DNA reads TGCGCCAGCAGGCCCGGGAGTCAATATGGCTACACCTTC. Translating gives CASRPGSQYGYTF.

Only a few counts were recorded for this clone. The chain links TRBV6-4 to TRBJ2-2; 8 nucleotides align to TRBD2. V shed 4 bases, J shed 5 bases, and the junction held 0 bases outside the gene matches. This CDR3 contains 13 residues. The germline gives CDR1 MRHNA, CDR2 SNTAGT. CDR3 DNA sequence: TGTGCCAGCAGTGCTAGCGGGACCGGGGAGCTGTTTTTT. It is translated as CASSASGTGELFF.

The rearrangement joins TRBV7-9 to TRBJ1-2; tentative D call: TRBD1 (5 bases). Germline values: CDR1 SEHNR, CDR2 FQNEAQ (reference sequence). V dropped 3 bases and J dropped 4 bases, with 12 bases sitting between them. The CDR3 contains 14 residues. The CDR3 reads CASSFVGGSYGYTF. CDR3 nucleotide sequence: TGTGCCAGCAGCTTCGTCGGGGGGAGCTATGGCTACACCTTC. Variable domain in full (rest from reference TRBV7-9 and TRBJ1-2): DTGVSQNPRHKITKRGQNVTFRCDPISEHNRLYWYRQTLGQGPEFLTYFQNEAQLEKSRLLSDRFSAERPKGSFSTLEIQRTEQGDSAMYLCASSFVGGSYGYTFGSGTRLTVV.

This chain links TRBV27 with TRBJ1-4; 7 bases match TRBD1. V shed 6 bases, J shed 7 bases, and the junction held 5 bases outside the gene matches. From germline, CDR1 is MNHEY and CDR2 SMNVEV (reference sequence). The CDR3 contains 13 residues. DNA for the CDR3: TGTGCCAGCAGAGACAGGGTGGGTGAAAAACTGTTTTTT. Translating gives CASRDRVGEKLFF.

This chain joins TRBV6-1 and TRBJ1-1; perhaps TRBD1 as D (6 bases). Trimming left V 4 bases short and J 2 bases short, with 11 bases between. CDR3 length: 14 amino acids. The germline gives CDR1 MNHNS, CDR2 SASEGT. This chain's CDR3 is CASSAGQSNTEAFF. The CDR3 nucleotides read TGTGCCAGCAGTGCTGGACAGTCCAACACTGAAGCTTTCTTT.

CDR3 DNA: TGCGCCAGCAGCGAGTCAGCGGGGCAAGAGACCCAGTACTTC. Amino acid sequence: CASSESAGQETQYF. This chain connects TRBV5-1 to TRBJ2-5, with 7 bases matching TRBD2. Trimming cost V 4 bases and J 2 bases; bases outside gene matches: 5. CDR3 size: 14 residues. CDR1 and CDR2 from the germline V gene are SGHRS and YFSETQ.

The chain joins TRBV7-9 to TRBJ1-2, with D uncertain. The CDR3 has 15 amino acids. Trimming removed 4 bases at V and 1 base at J, with 13 bases between. CDR1 is SEHNR and CDR2 is FQNEAQ in the germline V gene (reference sequence). DNA of the CDR3: TGTGCCAGCAGCTGGAGGGAAATTCTTAACTATGGCTACACCTTC. It yields the protein CASSWREILNYGYTF.

This chain links TRBV4-1 with TRBJ1-4; no clear D. This CDR3 has 20 amino acids. Trimming removed 1 base from V and 2 bases from J, with 23 bases in between. In germline, CDR1 is MGHRA, CDR2 YSYEKL. The CDR3 DNA reads as TGCGCCAGCAGCCAAGTCAAAACGGGAAAGGGATCGGCGACTAATGAAAAACTGTTTTTT. This sequence encodes CASSQVKTGKGSATNEKLFF.

V usage is TRBV27 and J usage is TRBJ2-3, with 13 bases fitting TRBD2. From germline, CDR1 is MNHEY and CDR2 SMNVEV (reference sequence). The CDR3 spans 15 residues. With V trimmed by 4 bases and J by 6 bases, 4 bases remained unmatched. This CDR3 is CASSWTSGRGDTQYF. In DNA, the CDR3 is TGTGCCAGCAGTTGGACTAGCGGGAGAGGTGATACGCAGTATTTT.

The V call is TRBV6-6, the J call TRBJ1-1; TRBD1 agrees at 7 bases. The CDR3 loop spans 15 amino acids. J gave up 0 bases and V 2 bases, and 3 bases lay outside the gene matches. Germline assignment: CDR1 MNHNY and CDR2 SVGAGI (reference sequence). CDR3 DNA: TGTGCCAGCAGTTACACGACAGGGCTGAACACTGAAGCTTTCTTT. Its protein is CASSYTTGLNTEAFF.

The rearrangement links TRBV5-1 to TRBJ1-3; D uncertain. Germline values: CDR1 SGHRS, CDR2 YFSETQ. V was clipped by 0 bases and J by 1 base, with 8 bases between them. The CDR3 extends over 15 amino acids. CDR3 loop: CASSLEAASGNTIYF. CDR3 nucleotides: TGCGCCAGCAGCTTGGAGGCGGCTTCTGGAAACACCATATATTTT.

V usage is TRBV4-1 and J usage is TRBJ1-5; D is unresolved. The CDR3 consists of 14 residues. V dropped 1 base and J dropped 7 bases, with 11 bases sitting between them. Per germline, CDR1 MGHRA and CDR2 YSYEKL. CDR3 in amino acids: CASSQVFGEQPQHF. CDR3 sequence (DNA): TGCGCCAGCAGCCAAGTTTTTGGGGAGCAGCCCCAGCATTTT.

The sample holds one count of this clone. This rearrangement joins TRBV18 to TRBJ2-7; a possible D gene is TRBD1 (6 bases). There are 13 residues in the CDR3. Germline lookup yields CDR1 KGHSH and CDR2 LQKENI. Deletions cut 5 bases from V and 2 bases from J, with 10 bases between. In DNA form, the CDR3 reads TGTGCCAGCTCAAACGACAGGACCTACGAGCAGTACTTC. Protein sequence: CASSNDRTYEQYF.

V usage is TRBV30 and J usage is TRBJ1-1, with TRBD1 identical over 9 bases. The trim removed 6 bases at V and 9 bases at J, leaving 5 bases unmatched. This CDR3 is 11 amino acids long. From germline, CDR1 is GTSNPN and CDR2 SVGIG (reference sequence). CDR3 protein: CACPGQGKAFF. CDR3 coding DNA: TGTGCCTGCCCCGGACAGGGGAAAGCTTTCTTT.

V is TRBV5-4 and J is TRBJ1-1; the D gene is possibly TRBD1 (6 bases). V shed 6 bases and J shed 0 bases, with 9 bases lying between them. Per the germline V gene, CDR1 is SGHNT and CDR2 is YYREEE (reference sequence). The CDR3 extends over 13 amino acids. This chain's CDR3 is CASTPGVNTEAFF. The CDR3 DNA reads as TGTGCCAGCACTCCAGGGGTGAACACTGAAGCTTTCTTT.

J is TRBJ2-5 and V is TRBV30; tentative D call: TRBD2 (6 bases). CDR1 and CDR2 from the germline V gene are GTSNPN and SVGIG (reference sequence). V was cut by 1 base and J by 4 bases, with 10 bases left in between. CDR3 size: 13 residues. As DNA, the CDR3 is TGTGCCTGGAGTGGGGGGGACGGAGAGACCCAGTACTTC. It yields the protein CAWSGGDGETQYF.

The V gene is TRBV5-4, the J gene TRBJ2-7; TRBD1 might be the D (6 bases). V shed 4 bases and J shed 3 bases, with 14 bases lying between them. This CDR3 region has 14 residues. The germline CDR1 and CDR2 sequences are SGHNT and YYREEE (reference sequence). CDR3 nucleotides: TGTGCCAGCAGCCTCGGGACATCAAGCTACGAGCAGTACTTC. It codes for CASSLGTSSYEQYF.

The V gene is TRBV28, the J gene TRBJ2-3; D is unclear. This CDR3 spans 15 amino acids. CDR1 and CDR2 (germline): MDHEN, SYDVKM. V was cut by 2 bases and J by 2 bases, with 11 bases left in between. The CDR3 DNA is TGTGCCAGCAGTTTACGGCGGAATCCCACAGATACGCAGTATTTT. This encodes CASSLRRNPTDTQYF. The whole variable domain, filled in from reference TRBV28 and TRBJ2-3, reads DVKVTQSSRYLVKRTGEKVFLECVQDMDHENMFWYRQDPGLGLRLIYFSYDVKMKEKGDIPEGYSVSREKKERFSLILESASTNQTSMYLCASSLRRNPTDTQYFGPGTRLTVL.

The chain links TRBV6-5 to TRBJ1-5, with D possibly TRBD1 on 6 matching bases. The germline V gene encodes CDR1 MNHEY and CDR2 SVGAGI. Trimming pared 6 bases from V and 5 bases from J, leaving 17 bases between. CDR3 length equals 15 residues. The DNA for the CDR3 is TGTGCCAGCAGCCGAGGGACACGGGATGATCAGCCCCAGCATTTT. Translated: CASSRGTRDDQPQHF.

The chain recombines TRBV28 with TRBJ1-2, with D perhaps TRBD1 (6 bases). CDR3 length equals 13 residues. The germline V gene encodes CDR1 MDHEN and CDR2 SYDVKM. Between the trimmed V and J ends, which lost 5 bases and 5 bases, there was a span of 12 bases. The CDR3, as DNA: TGTGCCAGCAGTCCAACAGGGCCATATGGCTACACCTTC. This translates into CASSPTGPYGYTF.